This T cell receptor (beta chain) was identified in a study of T cells in Graves' hyperthyroidism and ophthalmopathy. The study's findings and limits: Blood also contained most expanded thyroid clonotypes above 0.001.

V lost 7 bases and J 1 base, leaving 18 bases between the germline ends. The CDR3 length is 16 residues. In its sample, this clonotype was seen a few times. Its antigen is not identified. Enrolled ophthalmopathy patients presented with a Clinical Activity Score of at least 3, a NOSPECS grade of at least 4, and disease duration under 3 months. Clinical symptoms, serum thyroxine, TRAb, thyroid ultrasound and orbital computed tomography informed diagnoses. Amplification of TCR beta CDR3 regions used RNA as the template. The primer set for the first-round RT-PCR of the TCR CDR3 was HTBI. TCRdb re-called the multiplex PCR reads through MiXCR, storing one row per CDR3 protein. The sample yields fewer than 650,000 distinct CDR3 sequences, approximately 15% seen once.

The genes are TRBV12-3 or TRBV12-4 and TRBJ2-3; D gene unclear. Sequenced sample: blood. The receptor's source is a woman aged 18-30 years with Graves' ophthalmopathy. CDR3 loop: CASTQKGHHGTDTQYF. As DNA, the CDR3 is TGTGCCAGCACCCAAAAAGGGCACCACGGCACAGATACGCAGTATTTT.